This TCR beta chain was identified during a study of graft-versus-host responses after intestinal transplantation. This CDR3 region has 17 residues. The ends were cut back, 6 bases at V and 2 bases at J, with 21 bases in the middle. Germline CDR1 is LNHDA and CDR2 is SQIVND (reference sequence). Comments on this clone: As yet, its antigen is unknown.

Repertoires were generated with immunoSEQ multiplex PCR, while TCRdb's copy carries only in-frame clones and drops some. The table shows roughly 97,000 clones, with over 75% occurring only once. General observations from the study: Peak circulating GvH clone levels tracked with early post-transplant HvG declines. Analysis identified GvH clones in recipient marrow, with some appearing first in ileum or blood. Allografts of one patient group, those with graft-donor T cell macrochimerism, had high graft-versus-host to host-versus-graft clonal ratios.

The origin of this receptor is a human donor who received an intestinal transplant. The sample here was unstimulated CD4+ T cells sorted from spleen or lymph node cells, taken before intestinal transplant. The rearrangement joins TRBV19 to TRBJ2-3, with D perhaps TRBD2 (6 bases). In DNA, the CDR3 is TGTGCCAGTAGGGGGGTTACTAGCAATTTTCTCACAGATACGCAGTATTTT. Translation: CASRGVTSNFLTDTQYF.